This passage covers 17 T cell receptor beta chains from one sample sequenced in a study of T cell responses to AZD1222 COVID-19 vaccine. Some clones are missing from TCRdb's copy, which holds only in-frame ones; the method was immunoSEQ multiplex PCR. Of 120,000 to 150,000 clones in the sample, around 93% were seen once. The input for sequencing was peripheral blood, taken on day 0 of AZD1222 vaccination. The receptors derive from an adult in good health.

The J gene is TRBJ1-6, the V gene TRBV5-5; 9 bases map to TRBD1. After removal of 3 bases from V and 8 bases from J, the junction contained 3 bases not matched to a gene. The CDR3 is 14 residues long. CDR1 SGHKS and CDR2 YYEKEE come from the germline V gene (reference sequence). CDR3 residues: CASSSGQGDSPLHF. CDR3 coding DNA: TGTGCCAGCAGCTCGGGACAGGGTGATTCACCCCTCCACTTT.

The V call is TRBV11-3, the J call TRBJ2-7; 9 bases align to TRBD1. The CDR3 is made up of 16 amino acids. From germline, CDR1 is SGHNT and CDR2 YENEEA. The V gene end was trimmed by 5 bases and the J gene end by 1 base; junction bases not matched to a gene: 9. The CDR3 region has the DNA TGTGCCAGCAGCCCCCGCCGGGACAGGGTTTCCTACGAGCAGTACTTC. This encodes CASSPRRDRVSYEQYF.

The gene calls are TRBV9 and TRBJ1-1; D gene unclear. Germline-derived CDR1 and CDR2 are SGDLS and YYNGEE. V lost 4 bases and J lost 0, with 10 bases in between. The CDR3 has 14 residues. The CDR3 loop reads CASSPRLLNTEAFF. The CDR3 nucleotides read TGTGCCAGCAGCCCCAGGTTGTTGAACACTGAAGCTTTCTTT.

The V gene is TRBV5-1, the J gene TRBJ1-5; D not resolved. CDR1 SGHRS and CDR2 YFSETQ come from the germline V gene. V was clipped by 5 bases and J by 0 bases, with 9 bases between them. The CDR3 has 14 amino acids. The CDR3 sequence: CASRRDDSNQPQHF. CDR3 nucleotides: TGCGCCAGCAGAAGAGACGATAGCAATCAGCCCCAGCATTTT.

The rearrangement uses TRBV5-1 and TRBJ2-7; D perhaps matches TRBD1 (6 bases). V lost 4 bases and J lost 0, with 14 bases in between. This CDR3 is built from 15 residues. CDR1 is SGHRS and CDR2 is YFSETQ in the germline V gene. The CDR3 nucleotides read TGCGCCAGCAGCCCAACAGGGTTACGCTCCTACGAGCAGTACTTC. Translation: CASSPTGLRSYEQYF.

This chain uses TRBV28 with TRBJ1-4; D gene unclear. The CDR3 runs 14 residues. V was shortened by 5 bases and J by 0 bases, with 7 bases between the two germline ends. The V gene's germline CDR1 is MDHEN and CDR2 SYDVKM. CDR3 bases: TGTGCCAGCAGTCCCGCCCCAACTAATGAAAAACTGTTTTTT. This codes for CASSPAPTNEKLFF.

The chain uses TRBV11-3 and TRBJ2-2; D might be TRBD1 (5 bases). The germline V gene encodes CDR1 SGHNT and CDR2 YENEEA. The V end lost 5 bases, the J end lost 0 bases, and 13 bases lay between the germline ends. The CDR3 is 16 amino acids. CDR3 amino acids: CASSPGATSNTGELFF. Here the CDR3 DNA reads TGTGCCAGCAGCCCTGGGGCTACTTCGAACACCGGGGAGCTGTTTTTT.

This chain joins TRBV3-1 (or the pseudogene TRBV3-2) and TRBJ1-2, with a possible D match to TRBD1 (6 bases). Germline CDR1 LGHDT, CDR2 YNNKEL (reference sequence). This CDR3 is 15 amino acids long. Trimming removed 4 bases from V and 4 bases from J, with 16 bases in between. For the CDR3, the DNA is TGTGCCAGCAGCCCTTCGGGGGGCTACAGCTATGGCTACACCTTC. Amino acids: CASSPSGGYSYGYTF.

The chain couples TRBV7-3 to TRBJ1-6, with D perhaps TRBD1 (5 bases). The CDR3 length is 14 residues. From germline, CDR1 is SGHTA and CDR2 FQGTGA. Deletions cut 2 bases from V and 10 bases from J, with 12 bases between. CDR3 DNA: TGTGCCAGCAGCTTAGGGGGGTCTCGATCACCCCTCCACTTT. This codes for CASSLGGSRSPLHF.

This sequence joins TRBV9 and TRBJ2-3; 8 bases line up with TRBD1. The ends lost 3 bases at V and 4 bases at J; junction bases unmatched: 7. CDR1 and CDR2 (germline): SGDLS, YYNGEE. The CDR3 is 15 amino acids. Here the CDR3 DNA reads TGTGCCAGCAGCGAGGGACAGGAGGGAGCAGATACGCAGTATTTT. This encodes CASSEGQEGADTQYF.

This chain uses TRBV6-1 with TRBJ1-5; D is possibly TRBD1 (5 bases). Germline lookup yields CDR1 MNHNS and CDR2 SASEGT. CDR3 length: 13 residues. V was trimmed by 3 bases and J by 5 bases, leaving 8 bases between them. For the CDR3, the DNA is TGTGCCAGCAGTGACAGGGAGTATCAGCCCCAGCATTTT. Translated, it gives CASSDREYQPQHF.

This clone was detected a few times. The rearrangement uses TRBV4-3 and TRBJ2-7; TRBD2 is a possible D gene (6 bases). The germline V gene has CDR1 LGHNA and CDR2 YSLEER. The CDR3 sequence is 14 residues long. Trimming cost V 4 bases and J 2 bases, with 12 bases left between them. CDR3 coding DNA: TGCGCCAGCAGCCGCGGGACGGATACCTACGAGCAGTACTTC. It yields the protein CASSRGTDTYEQYF.

This rearrangement joins TRBV19 to TRBJ1-1; D call uncertain. V lost 3 bases, J lost 2 bases, and 7 bases lay in between. Per the germline V gene, CDR1 is LNHDA and CDR2 is SQIVND (reference sequence). This CDR3 is 13 amino acids long. CDR3 protein: CASSIGFNTEAFF. The CDR3 DNA reads TGTGCCAGTAGTATCGGGTTCAACACTGAAGCTTTCTTT.

V usage is TRBV12-3 or TRBV12-4 and J usage is TRBJ1-2; D unclear. There are 12 residues in the CDR3. V dropped 3 bases and J dropped 8 bases, with 10 bases sitting between them. The CDR3 coding sequence is TGTGCCAGCAGTTTTTCGAGGTACGGCTACACCTTC. Its translation is CASSFSRYGYTF.

The V call is TRBV3-1 (or the pseudogene TRBV3-2), the J call TRBJ1-4; TRBD1 agrees at 7 bases. The junction had 4 bases not matched to a gene; V was cut back by 4 bases and J by 5 bases. CDR3 length equals 14 residues. Germline V gene data show CDR1 as LGHDT and CDR2 as YNNKEL (reference sequence). CDR3 coding DNA: TGTGCCAGCAGCCGCGGGACAGCGAATGAAAAACTGTTTTTT. Encoded protein: CASSRGTANEKLFF.

As for this clone: The sample has other DNA sequences that encode this CDR3 too. The chain recombines TRBV7-3 with TRBJ2-2; no clear D gene. V lost 4 bases, J lost 7 bases, and 4 bases lay in between. The CDR3 has 11 residues. Germline CDR1 and CDR2: SGHTA and FQGTGA. The CDR3 DNA sequence: TGTGCCAGCAGCTCAGGCGGGGAGCTGTTTTTT. This encodes CASSSGGELFF.

In this sample, this clone turned up once. The V and J genes are TRBV6-2 or TRBV6-3 and TRBJ1-2; 9 nucleotides line up with TRBD1. CDR1 MNHEY and CDR2 SVGEGT come from the germline V gene. There are 14 residues in the CDR3. V trimming: 0 bases; J trimming: 8 bases; junction bases outside the gene matches: 4. The CDR3 is CASSYSGGTGGYTF. The CDR3 DNA reads TGTGCCAGCAGTTACTCCGGCGGGACAGGGGGCTACACCTTC.